These 14 T cell receptor beta chains were all obtained from the same sample, sequenced in a study of T cell clonotyping in hematopoietic cell transplantation. The method was immunoSEQ multiplex PCR; TCRdb's version includes in-frame clones alone and lacks a portion of them. The sample has approximately 11,000 clones; 89% are singletons. The source was PBMCs, collected 100 days after allogeneic stem cell transplant. The receptors come from an older female patient who had an allogeneic stem cell transplant from an unrelated donor, so the T cells may come from the graft donor. Some clones in this sample may be carry-over from other donors' samples.

This rearrangement joins TRBV29-1 to TRBJ2-2, with TRBD1 matching 7 bases. This CDR3 contains 12 residues. V lost 7 bases, J lost 7 bases, and 6 bases stayed unmatched. Germline CDR1 reads SQVTM; CDR2 reads ANQGSEA. CDR3 region: CSALQGFGELFF. The CDR3 DNA follows: TGCAGCGCTTTACAGGGGTTCGGGGAGCTGTTTTTT.

The rearrangement uses TRBV27 and TRBJ2-7; possibly TRBD1 for D (6 bases). CDR3 length: 13 amino acids. The germline V gene encodes CDR1 MNHEY and CDR2 SMNVEV (reference sequence). V shed 6 bases and J shed 7 bases, with 16 bases lying between them. CDR3 protein: CASRGGQGGEQYF. The CDR3 bases are TGTGCCAGCAGAGGGGGTCAGGGCGGAGAGCAGTACTTC.

As to this clone: One end of the junction is discordant with germline, which a read error may explain. The rearrangement joins TRBV7-7 to TRBJ2-3, with D possibly matching TRBD1 (6 bases). Germline values: CDR1 SSHAT, CDR2 FNYEAQ (reference sequence). The length of the CDR3 is 14 residues. The CDR3 sequence: CASSLGQSTDTQYF. DNA of the CDR3: TGTGCTAGCAGCTTAGGACAGAGCACAGATACGCAGTATTTT.

The chain employs TRBV5-4 and TRBJ1-2; 8 nucleotides agree with TRBD1. Losses at the gene ends were 2 bases for V and 4 bases for J; bases not matched to a gene: 4. Germline V lookup: CDR1 SGHNT, CDR2 YYREEE (reference sequence). This CDR3 comprises 14 residues. The chain's CDR3 is CASSFPGGFYGYTF. In DNA form, the CDR3 reads TGTGCCAGCAGCTTTCCAGGGGGCTTCTATGGCTACACCTTC.

The chain couples TRBV7-2 to TRBJ1-5; D is uncertain. Germline V gene sequence: CDR1 SGHTA, CDR2 FQGNSA. The CDR3 runs 14 residues. V lost 2 bases and J 3 bases, leaving 8 bases between the germline ends. DNA for the CDR3: TGTGCCAGCAGCTTACCGGGCGCCAATCAGCCCCAGCATTTT. Protein sequence: CASSLPGANQPQHF.

V and J are TRBV19 and TRBJ2-2; 8 bases agree with TRBD1. Unmatched junction bases numbered 7, after V lost 6 bases and J lost 7 bases. The CDR3 sequence is 14 residues long. Germline loops: CDR1 LNHDA, CDR2 SQIVND (reference sequence). The CDR3: CASSDRGRGGELFF. As DNA, the CDR3 is TGTGCCAGTAGCGACAGGGGCAGGGGCGGGGAGCTGTTTTTT. The complete variable domain, with remaining parts taken from reference TRBV19 and TRBJ2-2, reads DGGITQSPKYLFRKEGQNVTLSCEQNLNHDAMYWYRQDPGQGLRLIYYSQIVNDFQKGDIAEGYSVSREKKESFPLTVTSAQKNPTAFYLCASSDRGRGGELFFGEGSRLTVL.

The V and J genes are TRBV2 and TRBJ2-1, with 7 bases identical to TRBD2. This CDR3 is 13 amino acids long. Germline CDR1 is SNHLY and CDR2 is FYNNEI. The V gene end was trimmed by 1 base and the J gene end by 6 bases; junction bases not matched to a gene: 0. CDR3 sequence reads: CASSEGGGNEQFF. The CDR3 region has the DNA TGTGCCAGCAGTGAAGGGGGGGGCAATGAGCAGTTCTTC.

This chain joins TRBV5-8 and TRBJ2-3; TRBD1 or TRBD2 may be the D gene (5 bases each). The CDR3 is 14 residues long. Germline V CDR1 and CDR2: SGHTS, YDEGEE. The V end lost 2 bases, the J end lost 5 bases, and 12 bases lay between the germline ends. The CDR3 nucleotides are TGTGCCAGCAGCTTATGGGAGAGGGGAGATACGCAGTATTTT. Residues: CASSLWERGDTQYF.

The chain couples TRBV5-8 to TRBJ1-5; TRBD1 aligns across 7 bases. Germline assignment: CDR1 SGHTS and CDR2 YDEGEE. The CDR3 consists of 15 residues. With 4 bases clipped from V and 5 bases from J, the junction kept 9 bases outside the gene matches. CDR3 residues: CASSQSDRADQPQHF. CDR3 nucleotide sequence: TGTGCCAGCAGCCAGAGCGACAGGGCGGATCAGCCCCAGCATTTT.

The chain employs TRBV10-3 and TRBJ2-5; tentatively, D is TRBD1 (6 bases). CDR1 ENHRY and CDR2 SYGVKD come from the germline V gene. V was cut by 3 bases and J by 0 bases, with 17 bases left in between. The CDR3 runs 17 residues. This CDR3 is CAISELGQIGYQETQYF. The CDR3 DNA is TGTGCCATCAGTGAACTTGGACAGATAGGATACCAAGAGACCCAGTACTTC.

The chain recombines TRBV7-2 with TRBJ2-1; TRBD2 agrees at 11 bases. There are 14 residues in the CDR3. CDR1 and CDR2 (germline): SGHTA, FQGNSA. Unmatched junction bases numbered 7, after V lost 6 bases and J lost 9 bases. The CDR3 region has the DNA TGTGCCAGCAGTTTTACTAGCGGGAGACGTGAGCAGTTCTTC. Encoded protein: CASSFTSGRREQFF.

V and J are TRBV5-1 and TRBJ2-7; D ambiguous. Trimming cost V 1 base and J 0 bases, with 5 bases left between them. CDR3 size: 13 residues. Per the germline V gene, CDR1 is SGHRS and CDR2 is YFSETQ. The CDR3 protein is CASSLTTSYEQYF. CDR3 coding DNA: TGCGCCAGCAGCTTGACAACCTCCTACGAGCAGTACTTC.

The J gene is TRBJ2-1, the V gene TRBV4-3, with 7 positions matching TRBD2. The CDR3 consists of 16 residues. J was trimmed by 2 bases and V by 0 bases; bases with no gene match: 4. CDR1 LGHNA and CDR2 YSLEER come from the germline V gene. The CDR3 is CASSQEGGRAYNEQFF. CDR3 in DNA: TGCGCCAGCAGCCAAGAGGGTGGGAGGGCCTACAATGAGCAGTTCTTC.

This clone showed up just once. V usage is TRBV28 and J usage is TRBJ2-3; D possibly corresponds to TRBD1 (5 bases). The CDR3 runs 15 residues. Germline-derived CDR1 and CDR2 are MDHEN and SYDVKM. The V end lost 2 bases, the J end lost 7 bases, and 16 bases lay between the germline ends. As DNA, the CDR3 is TGTGCCAGCAGTTTACAGCCCTCCAGGGCGAATACGCAGTATTTT. Amino acids: CASSLQPSRANTQYF. The variable domain in full, with the rest retrieved from reference TRBV28 and TRBJ2-3, is DVKVTQSSRYLVKRTGEKVFLECVQDMDHENMFWYRQDPGLGLRLIYFSYDVKMKEKGDIPEGYSVSREKKERFSLILESASTNQTSMYLCASSLQPSRANTQYFGPGTRLTVL.